These T cell receptor beta chains were read from a single sample in a study of tumor-infiltrating lymphocytes in primary liver carcinoma. From the multiplex PCR reads, TCRdb called clonotypes with MiXCR, one entry per CDR3 protein. The sample contains 48,000 or so distinct CDR3 sequences, 70% to 80% of which appear only once. The sequenced material came from liver tumor tissue from sampling region 3. These receptors all stem from a man aged 40-50 years with primary liver carcinoma and hepatitis B virus infection. CDR3s include the opening cysteine and the closing phenylalanine or tryptophan. Rows give clone size only sometimes, using once, few, many, or a class for an expanded clone.

>.|TRBJ1-5|TRBV20-1
CSALHRDVDQPQHF
>.|TRBJ2-7|TRBV29-1
CSVPRVGGYEQYF
>.|TRBJ2-7|TRBV7-9
CASSLAAGQALHEQYF
>.|TRBJ2-1|TRBV2
CASHRTSGGVLEQFF
>.|TRBJ1-1|TRBV13
CASRWRGAFIASEAFF
>.|TRBJ2-1|TRBV29-1
CSTDRGNEQFF
>once|TRBJ2-1|TRBV11-2
CVSSTRGRSEQFF
>.|TRBJ2-5|TRBV9
CASSVGVGETQYF
>.|TRBJ2-4|TRBV11-2
CASSLDSGLARNVQYF
>.|TRBJ2-5|TRBV4-1
CASSQRSGQGDETQYF
>.|TRBJ2-3|TRBV28
CANSLFPPWDTQYF
>once|TRBJ2-2|TRBV29-1
CNVGRGELFF
>few|TRBJ2-7|TRBV5-5
CANSLVTGGFNYEHYF
>.|TRBJ1-1|TRBV14
CASSQDRAKAFF
>.|TRBJ1-6|TRBV11-2
CANSLRGANSSLHF
>.|TRBJ2-1|TRBV12-3/TRBV12-4
CATSLARPSGSYNERFF
>few|TRBJ1-2|TRBV11-2
CTSSLVGNYGYTF
>.|TRBJ2-5|TRBV11-2
CASSSRDSPHRETQYF
>.|TRBJ2-3|TRBV12-3/TRBV12-4
CANSTITDTQYF
>.|TRBJ2-7|TRBV6-5
CASSRDIGYEQYF
>.|TRBJ1-5|TRBV12-3/TRBV12-4
CASSFRQGEGPQHF
>.|TRBJ2-3|TRBV12-3/TRBV12-4
CASSSPGLAGIDTQYF
>many|TRBJ2-7|TRBV5-4
CASSRDPAYEQYF
>.|TRBJ2-3|TRBV4-1
CASSHAEMYGAVTQYF
>.|TRBJ2-7|TRBV19
CASRLSGGSSYGQYF
>many|TRBJ2-7|TRBV28
CASSTANVGGGWRYEQYF
>.|TRBJ1-2|TRBV13
CVSSLRQGSTF
>.|TRBJ2-5|TRBV11-2
CASSIDFLETRYF
>.|TRBJ2-7|TRBV29-1
CSVVTGSRQYF
>.|TRBJ2-3|TRBV5-1
CASSAGQVNKDTQYF
>.|TRBJ1-2|TRBV5-4
CASSVDCHYGYTF
>.|TRBJ2-1|TRBV5-1
CASSLEGVFYNEQFF
>.|TRBJ1-5|TRBV11-2
CANSLGPPGTNLPQHF
>.|TRBJ2-3|TRBV10-3
CAISESNPWDTQYF
>.|TRBJ2-1|TRBV29-1
CSVEGTDYNGQFF
>.|TRBJ2-1|TRBV29-1
CSVGPPSSSYSEPLF
>.|TRBJ2-3|TRBV6-1
CANKTSEADTQYF
>.|TRBJ2-7|TRBV11-2
CSSNQYSGGGYEQYF
>.|TRBJ2-2|TRBV11-2
CASSTVALAGTGDLFF
>.|TRBJ2-7|TRBV11-1
CASGLRFDYDTYEQYF
>few|TRBJ2-7|TRBV21-1
CASSSNGTRDTYYEQYF
>.|TRBJ1-2|TRBV29-1
CSVAQTVDCYTF
>few|TRBJ2-1|TRBV11-2
CASNRSGSDNEQFF
>.|TRBJ1-5|TRBV20-1
CSARDQGITNQPQHF